The 9 T cell receptor beta chains below were found in one sample sequenced in a study of blood T cell repertoires in COVID-19. Method: immunoSEQ multiplex PCR; TCRdb's copy keeps in-frame clones and lacks some. The top ten hold 4% to 5.5% of the sample, which has over 200,000 clones, 80% to 85% seen once. The sequenced sample consisted of peripheral blood. These receptors were taken from a man aged 45-65 years with active or convalescent COVID-19.

This rearrangement joins TRBV3-1 (or the pseudogene TRBV3-2) to TRBJ1-2; 8 bases fit TRBD1. The J segment lost 1 base and the V segment lost 4 bases, leaving 17 bases of the junction unmatched. This CDR3 region has 19 residues. Germline-derived CDR1 and CDR2 are LGHDT and YNNKEL (reference sequence). The CDR3 is CASSRFGGQGAILNYGYTF. CDR3 nucleotide sequence: TGTGCCAGCAGCCGCTTCGGGGGTCAGGGGGCGATCCTTAACTATGGCTACACCTTC.

The chain couples TRBV7-9 to TRBJ1-4, with TRBD1 matching 7 bases. The germline CDR1 and CDR2 sequences are SEHNR and FQNEAQ (reference sequence). The CDR3 has 16 amino acids. V shed 5 bases and J 7 bases; nucleotides not matched to a gene: 13. CDR3 sequence: CASSSRDSYLSEKLFF. CDR3 bases: TGTGCCAGCAGCAGCCGGGACAGCTACCTTAGTGAAAAACTGTTTTTT.

The gene calls are TRBV5-4 and TRBJ2-3; 14 bases fit TRBD2. V lost 2 bases and J lost 6; bases outside the gene matches: 5. In germline, CDR1 is SGHNT, CDR2 YYREEE (reference sequence). This CDR3 comprises 16 residues. CDR3 sequence (DNA): TGTGCCAGCAGCTTCCGACTAGCGGGGGGGAGGGATACGCAGTATTTT. This encodes CASSFRLAGGRDTQYF.

This clone has only a few counts. The chain carries TRBV9 and TRBJ2-1; D perhaps matches TRBD1 (5 bases). This CDR3 spans 15 amino acids. The V gene lost 4 bases and the J gene lost 4 bases, with 15 bases spanning the gap. Germline-derived CDR1 and CDR2 are SGDLS and YYNGEE. CDR3 nucleotides: TGTGCCAGCAGCCTCCGACAGACCGCTTACAATGAGCAGTTCTTC. This sequence encodes CASSLRQTAYNEQFF.

The rearrangement joins TRBV11-2 to TRBJ2-3, with a tentative D call TRBD2 (7 bases). Germline V gives CDR1 SGHAT, CDR2 FQNNGV. This CDR3 comprises 14 residues. Deletions cut 3 bases from V and 6 bases from J, with 13 bases between. The CDR3 DNA reads as TGTGCCAGCAGCTTTGGGGGGGGCCTGGATACGCAGTATTTT. Its translation: CASSFGGGLDTQYF.

The chain joins TRBV5-1 to TRBJ2-2, with TRBD1 matching 9 bases. The CDR3 runs to 15 residues. V shed 3 bases and J 4 bases; nucleotides not matched to a gene: 4. Germline V CDR1 and CDR2: SGHRS, YFSETQ. CDR3 DNA sequence: TGCGCCAGCAGCTACGGGACAGGGCGCACCGGGGAGCTGTTTTTT. It is translated as CASSYGTGRTGELFF.

This clone was recorded at least ten times. The chain combines TRBV7-9 with TRBJ1-4; weak D call: TRBD1 (6 bases). Germline V gene lookup returns CDR1 SEHNR and CDR2 FQNEAQ (reference sequence). This CDR3 has 14 amino acids. V shed 8 bases and J shed 10 bases, with 20 bases lying between them. CDR3 protein: CASLPDSGLGKLFF. The DNA for the CDR3 is TGTGCCAGCTTACCGGACAGCGGCCTTGGAAAACTGTTTTTT.

This chain connects TRBV4-3 to TRBJ1-6; no clear D gene. The CDR3 spans 12 residues. In germline, CDR1 is LGHNA, CDR2 YSLEER. Trimming pared 1 base from V and 8 bases from J, leaving 3 bases between. The CDR3 DNA follows: TGCGCCAGCAGCCAAGGGCATTCACCCCTCCACTTT. Translating it yields CASSQGHSPLHF.

This clone was recorded many times. DNA of the CDR3: TGTGCCAGCAGCTTAGGGCCGGGGGGCCTCCAAGAGACCCAGTACTTC. As protein: CASSLGPGGLQETQYF. The V and J genes are TRBV7-9 and TRBJ2-5; D might be TRBD2 (7 bases). CDR1 is SEHNR and CDR2 is FQNEAQ in the germline V gene (reference sequence). CDR3 length: 16 amino acids. Trimming removed 1 base from V and 1 base from J, with 13 bases in between.